This T cell receptor beta chain was observed in a study of T cells in tuberculosis (dated by TCRdb to the late 2010s). A note on the overall study: To characterize T cells specific for the mycobacterial lipid antigen glucose monomycolate (GMM), the study used CD1B tetramers together with high-throughput TCR immunosequencing. With ten people per group, a South African clinical cohort compared IGRA-negative adolescents, IGRA-positive adolescents with latent tuberculosis, and adults with active tuberculosis.

Overall study results and their limits: Clinical samples were selected based on the availability of cryopreserved specimens, with adults included as active tuberculosis cases and adolescents included as controls. With the diverse GMM-specific repertoire as input, a classifier achieved around 87% accuracy (AUROC 0.75 to 0.95), whereas GEM motif frequencies as input gave roughly 70% accuracy. Smaller NN-distances were partly driven by shorter CDR3-alpha lengths in active tuberculosis patients, and statistical significance was not reached for the TCR-beta difference. Compared with IGRA-negative controls, TCR-alpha repertoires from active tuberculosis had smaller mean NN-distances to GMM-specific TCRs, which suggests clonal expansion of these TCRs.

At study entry, a tuberculin skin test and the QuantiFERON-TB GOLD In-Tube IGRA were used to screen adolescents for latent tuberculosis infection. Immunosequencing was performed on unsorted cryopreserved PBMC, with 110,000 or so T cells per clinical donor covered on average. Eleven high schools in the Worcester region of the Western Cape, South Africa, served as enrollment sites for adolescents aged 12 to 18 years. Ten or so M. tuberculosis-infected adolescents and some 10 uninfected adolescents were selected, with the two groups matched for age and sex. For the adolescents, PBMC were isolated by density centrifugation from freshly drawn heparinized blood and then cryopreserved. The CDR3 contains 16 residues, cysteine and phenylalanine counted. The retained sequence is limited to the CDR3, 48 bases, with the frame set at the first base. V and J are truncated by 2 bases and 0 bases respectively, leaving an intervening sequence of 12 bases. The germline V gene (reference sequence) gives CDR1 as SGHNT and CDR2 as YYREEE.

About this clone: This clone's antigen is unknown. Within one base of it there is no much larger clone, and no base qualities were kept.

The immunoSEQ multiplex PCR assay was used to generate TCR libraries, with TCR-beta and/or TCR-alpha/delta assays applied to each sample. The amplified TCR libraries were sequenced using the Illumina high-throughput platform. As for how the authors treated the data: Clustering and dimensionality reduction relied on pairwise TCRdist distances among GMM-specific receptors from T cells that were either sorted ex vivo or expanded in vitro. Each clinical repertoire was assigned a mean NN-distance score, defined as the average TCRdist to the nearest 10% of tetramer-positive reference sequences. GEM TCR motif frequency was calculated as the fraction of unique TCRs that matched known GEM sequences by V/J usage and CDR3 length. Active tuberculosis was classified by linear discriminant analysis with leave-one-out cross-validation, implemented in scikit-learn. What TCRdb holds here is the immuneACCESS table cut down to in-frame rearrangements. Part of the clones is not present; checked against another copy, under half of the missing clones reflect an unresolved V gene, and the others are unexplained. V, J and clone size are taken as reported in that table, and D and trimming were inferred from the DNA itself. The sample data list roughly 30,000 clones, and approximately 90% of these were observed just once. The ten largest clones take up 2.2% of the sample.

Recombination linked TRBV5-4 to TRBJ2-1; a tentative D call is TRBD1 (5 bases match). Specimen: PBMCs. The sequence came from a donor between 10 and 29 years old with latent tuberculosis or without tuberculosis infection. The CDR3 reads CASSFGGASSYNEQFF. The nucleotide sequence is given as TGTGCCAGCAGCTTTGGTGGGGCGAGCTCCTACAATGAGCAGTTCTTC.